This TCR beta chain is drawn from a study of shared clonotypes between healthy human individuals. Notes on the study in general: With few donors, the genetic and exposure-history diversity represented was limited.

This clone was counted a few times. Antigen specificity is unknown. The assay was carried out at the deep level. Clones were read by immunoSEQ multiplex PCR, and TCRdb kept only the in-frame ones, dropping some. The data show hundreds of thousands of clones, about 79% seen once. The CDR3 loop spans 19 amino acids. Germline V gene lookup returns CDR1 MNHEY and CDR2 SMNVEV (reference sequence). Trimming cost V 6 bases and J 4 bases; bases outside gene matches: 19. Without sorting, samples used some 84 million PBMCs for genomic DNA. The receptor comes from a middle-aged woman in good health. Some clones in this sample may be carry-over from other donors' samples. Input material: PBMCs. The V gene is TRBV27, the J gene TRBJ2-7; 12 positions match TRBD2. In nucleotides, the CDR3 is TGTGCCAGCAGGCGGGGGCTAGCGGGAGGGCCGGGTGCAGTGTACGAGCAGTACTTC. Translated, it gives CASRRGLAGGPGAVYEQYF.